One sample yielded the 8 T cell receptor beta chains listed below, sequenced in a study of T cell changes during pregnancy in multiple sclerosis. Some clones are missing from TCRdb's copy, which holds only in-frame ones; the method was immunoSEQ multiplex PCR. Among tens of thousands of clones listed, just over 90% were seen once. The input for sequencing was peripheral blood, taken in the third trimester of pregnancy. These receptors were collected from a female donor in good health, enrolled as a control in a pregnancy study.

The genes are TRBV7-2 and TRBJ2-4, with D tentatively TRBD1 (6 bases). V lost 4 bases and J lost 7, with 14 bases in between. This CDR3 is built from 14 residues. From germline, CDR1 is SGHTA and CDR2 FQGNSA. CDR3 residues: CASSSQGISNIQYF. DNA of the CDR3: TGTGCCAGCAGCTCCCAGGGGATTAGTAACATTCAGTACTTC.

The rearrangement links TRBV6-1 to TRBJ1-5, with D unresolved. Germline-derived CDR1 and CDR2 are MNHNS and SASEGT. V lost 8 bases and J 5 bases, leaving 13 bases between the germline ends. The CDR3 loop spans 13 amino acids. The CDR3 DNA follows: TGTGCCAGCCGGGGAACCCTTGATCAGCCCCAGCATTTT. It yields the protein CASRGTLDQPQHF.

The DNA for the CDR3 is TGTGCCAGCAGCTCACAGTTTGGCAGGGGAGTAAACGAGCAGTACTTC. Its protein product is CASSSQFGRGVNEQYF. V gene TRBV5-6 combines with J gene TRBJ2-7; the D gene is possibly TRBD1 (6 bases). Germline CDR1 SGHDT, CDR2 YYEEEE. Trimming shortened V by 3 bases and J by 5 bases, and 21 bases separated the two germline ends. There are 16 residues in the CDR3.

Note on this clone: Relative to the germline gene, one junction end is altered; a read error may explain this. CDR3 region: CVSKAGNEKLFF. Here the CDR3 DNA reads TGTGTCAGCAAGGCAGGGAACGAAAAACTGTTTTTT. The chain links TRBV28 to TRBJ1-4, with a possible D match to TRBD1 (5 bases). Germline CDR1 reads MDHEN; CDR2 reads SYDVKM. The CDR3 loop spans 12 amino acids.

This clone has only a few counts. The chain joins TRBV7-6 to TRBJ1-4; tentative D call: TRBD1 (5 bases). The germline gives CDR1 SGHVS, CDR2 FNYEAQ. CDR3 length: 16 amino acids. V gave up 1 base and J gave up 3 bases, with 12 bases separating them. This CDR3 reads CASSLVADRPNEKLFF. CDR3 in DNA: TGTGCCAGCAGCTTAGTGGCTGACAGACCTAATGAAAAACTGTTTTTT.

The chain joins TRBV6-1 to TRBJ2-7, with D perhaps matching TRBD1 (5 bases). CDR3 length: 15 amino acids. CDR1 is MNHNS, CDR2 SASEGT, per germline. The V end lost 3 bases, the J end lost 4 bases, and 16 bases lay between the germline ends. CDR3 amino acids: CASSDPPGPSYEQYF. The DNA for the CDR3 is TGTGCCAGCAGTGACCCCCCAGGGCCCTCTTACGAGCAGTACTTC.

The CDR3 region has the DNA TGCAGCGTAGCCCGCGGGACAGGACTTTACGAGCAGTACTTC. This encodes CSVARGTGLYEQYF. The chain couples TRBV29-1 to TRBJ2-7, with 8 bases matching TRBD1. Germline CDR1 and CDR2: SQVTM and ANQGSEA. The V gene end was trimmed by 6 bases and the J gene end by 4 bases; junction bases not matched to a gene: 11. CDR3 length: 14 residues.

This clone was seen a single time. The rearrangement uses TRBV6-4 and TRBJ2-2, with D perhaps TRBD1 (6 bases). The CDR3 extends over 14 amino acids. Trimming left V 5 bases short and J 5 bases short, with 12 bases between. Germline CDR1 MRHNA, CDR2 SNTAGT. The CDR3 DNA reads TGTGCCAGCAGTACCGATAGGGGGACCGGGGAGCTGTTTTTT. Translating gives CASSTDRGTGELFF.